These 15 T cell receptor beta chains came from one sample sequenced in a study of T cells in Graves' hyperthyroidism and ophthalmopathy. Amplification yielded TCR beta CDR3 regions, with RNA transcripts as the source. HTBI primers were the set used in a first-round RT-PCR of the TCR CDR3. MiXCR was run by TCRdb on the multiplex PCR reads, yielding one entry per CDR3 protein. The table has some 370,000 distinct CDR3 sequences, over 11% seen once; the top ten hold over 25%. Sequencing was performed on blood. The receptors originated from a man aged 45-65 years with Graves' ophthalmopathy.

This clonotype was recorded a few times. This chain joins TRBV7-9 and TRBJ2-3; D might be TRBD1 (5 bases). This CDR3 comprises 13 residues. Trimming pared 3 bases from V and 4 bases from J, leaving 8 bases between. CDR1 is SEHNR, CDR2 FQNEAQ, per germline (reference sequence). CDR3 residues: CASSFRAPDTQYF. The CDR3 coding sequence is TGTGCCAGCAGCTTCAGGGCGCCAGATACGCAGTATTTT.

This clonotype was recorded a few times. The chain combines TRBV20-1 with TRBJ2-3, with D perhaps given as TRBD1 or TRBD2 (6 bases each). The CDR3 has 15 amino acids. V was cut by 8 bases and J by 3 bases, with 21 bases left in between. CDR1 is DFQATT and CDR2 is SNEGSKA in the germline V gene (reference sequence). Written as DNA, the CDR3 is TGCAGTCCCCGCGGTAGCGGAGGGGGGACAGATACGCAGTATTTT. This translates into CSPRGSGGGTDTQYF.

This clonotype was observed many times. V is TRBV3-1 and J is TRBJ1-5; D not resolved. The germline V gene encodes CDR1 LGHDT and CDR2 YNNKEL (reference sequence). V was pared by 2 bases and J by 4 bases, with 3 bases between. The CDR3 spans 12 residues. CDR3 region: CASSQRNQPQHF. CDR3 DNA: TGTGCCAGCAGCCAAAGGAATCAGCCCCAGCATTTT.

This clonotype was found once. The J gene is TRBJ2-2, the V gene TRBV30; possibly TRBD2 for D (5 bases). V lost 4 bases, J lost 9 bases, and 18 bases lay in between. The CDR3 totals 14 residues. Germline CDR1 GTSNPN, CDR2 SVGIG (reference sequence). In nucleotides, the CDR3 is TGTGCCTGGAACCTGAGGACTGGTAACAGGGAGCTGTTTTTT. Its protein product is CAWNLRTGNRELFF.

This clonotype has only a few counts. This chain joins TRBV20-1 and TRBJ2-2; D call uncertain. The CDR3 is 13 residues long. V was cut by 1 base and J by 3 bases, with 6 bases left in between. Germline V gene data show CDR1 as DFQATT and CDR2 as SNEGSKA (reference sequence). CDR3 nucleotide sequence: TGCAGTGCTAGAGTTACGGACACCGGGGAGCTGTTTTTT. It codes for CSARVTDTGELFF.

This clonotype was picked up many times. The V gene is TRBV2, the J gene TRBJ2-5, with 8 nucleotides matching TRBD2. CDR3 length: 14 amino acids. Germline V gene lookup returns CDR1 SNHLY and CDR2 FYNNEI. V was clipped by 5 bases and J by 5 bases; unmatched bases: 7. The CDR3 region has the DNA TGTGCCAGCAGTTCCAGCGGGAGTTCGGAGACCCAGTACTTC. As protein: CASSSSGSSETQYF.

This clonotype was counted at least ten times. The chain has TRBV15 and TRBJ2-1; D perhaps matches TRBD2 (5 bases). CDR3 size: 15 residues. Trimming removed 0 bases at V and 4 bases at J, with 10 bases between. CDR1 is LNHNV and CDR2 is YYDKDF in the germline V gene (reference sequence). The CDR3: CATSRDRAGYNEQFF. The CDR3 DNA follows: TGTGCCACCAGCAGAGATCGGGCGGGTTACAATGAGCAGTTCTTC. The variable domain in full, with the rest retrieved from reference TRBV15 and TRBJ2-1, is DAMVIQNPRYQVTQFGKPVTLSCSQTLNHNVMYWYQQKSSQAPKLLFHYYDKDFNNEADTPDNFQSRRPNTSFCFLDIRSPGLGDTAMYLCATSRDRAGYNEQFFGPGTRLTVL.

This clonotype was recorded a few times. V gene TRBV12-3 or TRBV12-4 combines with J gene TRBJ2-1, with 9 positions matching TRBD2. This CDR3 comprises 16 residues. Unmatched junction bases numbered 10, after V lost 7 bases and J lost 3 bases. CDR3 bases: TGTGCCAGCATGTCGAGCATAGCGGGAGTCTACAATGAGCAGTTCTTC. Translating gives CASMSSIAGVYNEQFF.

This clonotype came up many times. This rearrangement joins TRBV28 to TRBJ1-2; D is uncertain. CDR1 is MDHEN and CDR2 is SYDVKM in the germline V gene. CDR3 length equals 11 residues. Trimming removed 3 bases at V and 8 bases at J, with 7 bases between. The CDR3 loop reads CASSLESGYTF. CDR3 in DNA: TGTGCCAGCAGTTTGGAGAGCGGCTACACCTTC.

This clonotype was recorded many times. The chain is built from TRBV29-1 and TRBJ2-7, with 8 positions matching TRBD2. Trimming took 4 bases from V and 1 from J; bases not matched to a gene: 3. The CDR3 consists of 13 residues. Germline CDR1 and CDR2: SQVTM and ANQGSEA. In DNA, the CDR3 is TGCAGCGTTGGTTTAGCGGGATCCTACGAGCAGTACTTC. Residues: CSVGLAGSYEQYF.

The sample holds many counts of this clonotype. The chain employs TRBV30 and TRBJ1-2, with unresolved D. Germline V gene lookup returns CDR1 GTSNPN and CDR2 SVGIG (reference sequence). Between the trimmed V and J ends, which lost 0 bases and 4 bases, there was a span of 9 bases. The CDR3 consists of 13 residues. The CDR3 sequence: CAWSVPSTYGYTF. Written as DNA, the CDR3 is TGTGCCTGGAGTGTACCGTCAACCTATGGCTACACCTTC.

This clonotype was detected only a few times. The rearrangement joins TRBV27 to TRBJ2-1; 12 bases line up with TRBD2. With V trimmed by 7 bases and J by 0 bases, 4 bases remained unmatched. CDR3 length: 16 residues. CDR1 and CDR2 (germline): MNHEY, SMNVEV (reference sequence). The CDR3 loop is CASKASGRVSYNEQFF. The CDR3, as DNA: TGTGCCAGCAAGGCTAGCGGGAGGGTCTCCTACAATGAGCAGTTCTTC.

V gene TRBV7-3 combines with J gene TRBJ2-3; D is unresolved. With 3 bases removed from V and 5 bases from J, the gap between germline ends came to 18 bases. The CDR3 runs to 16 residues. Looked up from germline, CDR1 is SGHTA and CDR2 is FQGTGA. Here the CDR3 reads CASSLSGAHAIDTQYF. The CDR3 DNA is TGTGCCAGCAGCTTGAGTGGAGCTCACGCTATAGATACGCAGTATTTT.

This clonotype was seen repeatedly, ten times or more. CDR3 nucleotides: TGTGCCAGCAGTTACTCGGAAAGGGGCACTGAAGCTTTCTTT. Protein sequence: CASSYSERGTEAFF. This chain joins TRBV6-5 and TRBJ1-1, with D tentatively TRBD1 (5 bases). V was shortened by 0 bases and J by 4 bases, with 9 bases between the two germline ends. Germline CDR1 is MNHEY and CDR2 is SVGAGI. The CDR3 extends over 14 amino acids.

The chain is built from TRBV6-1 and TRBJ2-7; 9 nucleotides line up with TRBD2. V dropped 10 bases and J dropped 9; count of bases not matched to a gene: 13. CDR3 length: 13 amino acids. Germline loops: CDR1 MNHNS, CDR2 SASEGT. CDR3 bases: TGTGCCACCTTGACTAGCGGCCGATCGTCGCAGTACTTC. Translated: CATLTSGRSSQYF.